Detailed here is one T cell receptor beta chain. The source of the sample is a study of CD8 T cells in Susac syndrome. Negative isolation yielded CD8+ and CD4+ T cells; FACS enriched TEMRA cells. V dropped 3 bases and J dropped 4 bases, with 16 bases sitting between them. The CDR3 runs to 16 residues. Germline-derived CDR1 and CDR2 are SNHLY and FYNNEI. The RNA, about 0.45 to 1 ug, was put through reverse transcription using random hexamers. By means of immunoSEQ multiplex PCR, TCR beta CDR3 spanning 54 Vbeta and 13 Jbeta underwent amplification. TCRdb fed the immunoSEQ multiplex PCR reads into MiXCR, producing one record per CDR3 protein. The table records approximately 200,000 distinct CDR3 sequences, 90% to 97% of them present only once.

The receptor was derived from a human donor with multiple sclerosis. The V call is TRBV2, the J call TRBJ2-4; D may be TRBD1 (6 bases). Sequenced: CD4+ T cells from PBMCs. CDR3 region: CASSDRGLQGKNIQYF. The CDR3 nucleotides are TGTGCCAGCAGTGATCGAGGTCTCCAGGGGAAAAACATTCAGTACTTC.